This T cell receptor (beta chain) derives from a study of blood T cell repertoires in COVID-19 (dated by TCRdb to 2018 to 2020). In terms of the full investigation: The collaborator samples originated in the United States, Italy and Spain and spanned the acute and convalescent phases of COVID-19. The repertoires were made available in a free public database intended to serve as a resource for research on the immune response to SARS-CoV-2. Where available, HLA class I and class II types were obtained from metadata supplied by the sample provider rather than from assay-based typing. A de-identified subject ID, COVID-19 status, age in years and sex were almost always included in the sample metadata. Subjects who had been exposed to COVID-19, were actively infected with it, or had recovered from it provided the deeply sampled blood TCRbeta repertoires that made up the dataset. Samples were obtained from the ongoing ImmuneRACE study (first 160 participants) and from about 1,300 subjects provided by 6 global collaborators. The prospective study material was composed of cDNA or gDNA derived from T cells, B-cell-depleted T cells, or PBMCs.

About this clone: It has no known antigen specificity. No base qualities exist here, and no much larger clone lies one base off it.

At one collaborating source in Seattle, patients were enrolled during active infection and were followed longitudinally through the course of disease. Each collaborating institution followed its own protocols to collect whole blood in K2EDTA tubes. For TCRbeta analysis, collaborators shipped samples as frozen whole blood, isolated PBMCs, or DNA extracted from either of those sample types. The immunoSEQ Assay, a bias-controlled multiplex PCR, was used to amplify TCRbeta CDR3 regions from genomic DNA. In the paper's pipeline: The number of nucleated cells in each sample was estimated from the amplification of reference gene primers within the assay. Sequence reads were collapsed and filtered to measure the absolute abundance of every unique TCRbeta CDR3 rearrangement. Productive Simpson clonality was computed per sample as the square root of Simpson's diversity index over productive rearrangements. TCRdb stores this immuneACCESS table with in-frame sequences only. Part of the clones is absent; in the studies checked, under half of the shortfall reflects unresolved V genes, and no reason is known for the rest. V, J and clone size are those of that table, while D and trimming were read from the DNA. The sample yields some 290,000 clones; roughly 89% were counted once. The ten biggest clones cover approximately 12% of the sample.

General study outcomes and caveats: The quantity of clinical and demographic metadata differed by source and by participant and was supplied without curation.

Based on the germline V gene, the CDR1 and CDR2 sequences are SGHTA and FQGNSA. V ends up 5 bases short and J 5 bases short, with an unmatched junction base count of 9. Counted from cysteine to phenylalanine, this CDR3 has 17 amino acids. Only CDR3 DNA remains: 51 bases, in frame from the first base. The chain employs TRBV7-2 and TRBJ2-5, with 15 junctional bases fitting TRBD2. The TCR sequence derives from a woman aged 30 to 39 with COVID-19, enrolled during active disease. Specimen: peripheral blood. CDR3 loop: CASSPMRTSGGAETQYF. The DNA sequence is as follows: TGTGCCAGCAGCCCAATGAGGACTAGCGGGGGGGCCGAGACCCAGTACTTC.